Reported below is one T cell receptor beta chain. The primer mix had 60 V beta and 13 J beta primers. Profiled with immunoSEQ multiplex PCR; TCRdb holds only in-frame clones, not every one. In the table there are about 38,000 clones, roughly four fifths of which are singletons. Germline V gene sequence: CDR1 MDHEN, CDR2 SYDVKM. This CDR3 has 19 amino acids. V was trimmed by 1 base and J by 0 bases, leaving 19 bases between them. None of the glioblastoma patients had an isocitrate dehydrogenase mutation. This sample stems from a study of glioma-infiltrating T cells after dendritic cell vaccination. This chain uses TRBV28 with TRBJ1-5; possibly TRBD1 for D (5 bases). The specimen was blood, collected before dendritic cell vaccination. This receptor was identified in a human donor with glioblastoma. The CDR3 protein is CASSLFSVGGIRSNQPQHF. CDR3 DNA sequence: TGTGCCAGCAGTTTATTTTCTGTCGGGGGGATACGTAGCAATCAGCCCCAGCATTTT.